This TCR beta chain was obtained from a study of blood T cells in healthy people across ages. Study details: When template switching was applied, about one barcoded beta molecule was captured per two T cells. Findings and caveats of the study: Unsorted PBMC material precluded a definitive naive versus antigen-experienced comparison.

It was with a sample-barcoded 5' primer and a J-beta primer mix that a second PCR of roughly 6 to 12 cycles was run. Tagging of each cDNA molecule was performed by a template-switch adaptor with 12 random nucleotides. Using its own MiXCR run on the 5' RACE reads, TCRdb lists one record per CDR3 protein. The sample yields some 1.4 million distinct CDR3 sequences, around 39% seen once. V lost 4 bases, J lost 5 bases, and 12 bases lay in between. The length of the CDR3 is 15 residues. CDR1 and CDR2 (germline): MNHNY, SVGAGI (reference sequence). Concerning this clonotype itself: Its specificity is not known.

The sequenced sample consisted of blood. This clonotype originated in a woman aged 18-29 years in good health. This rearrangement joins TRBV6-6 to TRBJ1-6; D is ambiguous. CDR3 amino acids: CASSSPEGNNSPLHF. The CDR3, as DNA: TGTGCCAGCAGTTCCCCCGAGGGTAATAATTCACCCCTCCACTTT.